Sequencing of this T cell receptor (beta chain) was carried out in a study of Graves' ophthalmopathy and Graves' hyperthyroidism. Researchers classed hyperthyroidism as stable given no ophthalmopathy within 18 months of follow-up. Included hyperthyroidism patients were aged 18 to 65 and newly diagnosed (under 2 months' duration). The table lists this clonotype with many counts. Its antigen remains unknown. Germline V gene sequence: CDR1 SEHNR, CDR2 FQNEAQ (reference sequence). The V segment lost 1 base and the J segment 5 bases; nucleotides outside the gene matches: 13. The CDR3 covers 17 residues. Whole-study findings and limits: Cross-validated, the 13-signature model showed 87.88%/81.08% sensitivity/specificity, and 80%/75% in the test set.

RNA transcripts served as template for amplifying TCR beta CDR3 sequences. Amplification began with first-round RT-PCR using HTBI primers, then second-round multiplex PCR was performed. TCRdb fed the multiplex PCR reads into MiXCR, producing one record per CDR3 protein. The sample has hundreds of thousands of distinct CDR3 sequences; under 25% are singletons. This receptor was taken from a woman aged 18-30 years with stable Graves' hyperthyroidism. The gene calls are TRBV7-9 and TRBJ1-2; the match to TRBD1 covers 7 bases. The specimen sequenced was peripheral blood. CDR3 DNA sequence: TGTGCCAGCAGCTTAGAGGGACAGACCGTTCTTTCATATGGCTACACCTTC. It codes for CASSLEGQTVLSYGYTF.